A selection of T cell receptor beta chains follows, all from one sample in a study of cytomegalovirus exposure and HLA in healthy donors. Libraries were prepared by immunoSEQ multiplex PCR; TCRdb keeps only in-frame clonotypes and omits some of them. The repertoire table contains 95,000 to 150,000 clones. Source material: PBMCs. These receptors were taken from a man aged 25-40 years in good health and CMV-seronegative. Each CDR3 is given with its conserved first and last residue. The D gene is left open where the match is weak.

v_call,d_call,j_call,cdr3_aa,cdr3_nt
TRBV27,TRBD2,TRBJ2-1,CASSSEPGLASYNEQFF,TGTGCCAGCAGTTCGGAACCGGGACTAGCGTCTTACAATGAGCAGTTCTTC
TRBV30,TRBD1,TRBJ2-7,CAWSRDRGKYEQYF,TGTGCCTGGAGTAGGGACAGGGGTAAATACGAGCAGTACTTC
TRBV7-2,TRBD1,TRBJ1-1,CASRFVGQGRTEAFF,TGTGCCAGCAGGTTCGTTGGACAGGGAAGGACTGAAGCTTTCTTT
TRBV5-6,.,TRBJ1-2,CASSIRPAGYGYTF,TGTGCCAGCAGCATTAGACCGGCGGGGTATGGCTACACCTTC
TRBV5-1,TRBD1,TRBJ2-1,CASSLVFGQGSNEQFF,TGCGCCAGCAGCTTGGTTTTTGGACAGGGTAGTAATGAGCAGTTCTTC
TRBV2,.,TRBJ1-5,CASRVAGEPQHF,TGTGCCAGCAGGGTTGCCGGGGAGCCCCAGCATTTT
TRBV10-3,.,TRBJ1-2,CAIQRDTTNYGYTF,TGTGCCATTCAGAGGGACACGACTAACTATGGCTACACCTTC
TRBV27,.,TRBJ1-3,CASSFTAHSGNTIYF,TGTGCCAGCAGTTTCACAGCTCACTCTGGAAACACCATATATTTT
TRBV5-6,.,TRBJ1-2,CASSLAERATGGYTF,TGTGCCAGCAGCTTGGCGGAGAGGGCCACCGGCGGCTACACCTTC
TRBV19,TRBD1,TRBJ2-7,CASSIRDRVSYEQYF,TGTGCCAGTAGTATTCGGGACAGGGTCTCCTACGAGCAGTACTTC
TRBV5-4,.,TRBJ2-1,CASSREVSRGSNEQFF,TGTGCCAGCAGCCGGGAGGTATCGAGGGGGTCGAATGAGCAGTTCTTC
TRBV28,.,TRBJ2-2,CASSFTRVSGELFF,TGTGCCAGCAGTTTTACGAGGGTTTCCGGGGAGCTGTTTTTT
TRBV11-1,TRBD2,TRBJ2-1,CASSFARLAGENEQFF,TGTGCCAGCAGCTTCGCCCGACTAGCGGGAGAAAATGAGCAGTTCTTC
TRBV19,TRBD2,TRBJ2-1,CASSSSGKTGEQFF,TGTGCCAGTAGTTCTAGCGGGAAAACGGGGGAGCAGTTCTTC
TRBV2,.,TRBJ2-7,CASSTRAGPPCCEQYF,TGTGCCAGCTCTACAAGGGCAGGGCCTCCCTGCTGCGAGCAGTACTTC
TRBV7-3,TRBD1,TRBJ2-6,CASSPGQAISGANVLTF,TGTGCCAGCAGCCCGGGACAGGCGATCTCTGGGGCCAACGTCCTGACTTTC
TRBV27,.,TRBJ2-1,CASSGGYSYNEQFF,TGTGCCAGCAGTGGAGGGTACTCGTACAATGAGCAGTTCTTC
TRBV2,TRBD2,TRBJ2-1,CASRVGDYPYNEQFF,TGTGCCAGCCGTGTAGGGGACTACCCCTACAATGAGCAGTTCTTC
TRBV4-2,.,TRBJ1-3,CASSQVREHFSGNTIYF,TGTGCCAGCAGCCAAGTTAGGGAGCACTTCTCTGGAAACACCATATATTTT
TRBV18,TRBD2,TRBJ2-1,CASSPSTSRLYNEQFF,TGTGCCAGCTCACCCTCGACTAGCAGGCTATACAATGAGCAGTTCTTC
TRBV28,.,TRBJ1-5,CASSMGSQPQHF,TGTGCCAGCAGTATGGGCAGCCAGCCCCAGCATTTT
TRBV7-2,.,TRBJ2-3,CASSPRAGRGGPDTQYF,TGTGCCAGCAGCCCACGGGCGGGGAGGGGGGGCCCAGATACGCAGTATTTT
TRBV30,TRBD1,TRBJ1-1,CAWGQANTEAFF,TGTGCCTGGGGACAGGCGAACACTGAAGCTTTCTTT
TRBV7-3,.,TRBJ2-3,CASSWTRTDTQYF,TGTGCCAGCAGCTGGACACGCACAGATACGCAGTATTTT
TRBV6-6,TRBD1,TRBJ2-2,CASSNLDREETGELFF,TGTGCCAGCAGTAACCTGGACAGGGAGGAGACCGGGGAGCTGTTTTTT
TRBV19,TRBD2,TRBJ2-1,CASSIGREGEQFF,TGTGCCAGTAGTATAGGCAGGGAGGGTGAGCAGTTCTTC
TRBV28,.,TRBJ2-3,CASSWVSAGRSTDTQYF,TGTGCCAGCAGCTGGGTTTCGGCGGGGCGAAGCACAGATACGCAGTATTTT
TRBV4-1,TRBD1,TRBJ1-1,CASSQVSGQRTFF,TGCGCCAGCAGCCAGGTGTCGGGACAGCGAACTTTCTTT
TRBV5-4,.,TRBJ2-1,CASSLKQGTAYNEQFF,TGTGCCAGCAGCCTTAAACAGGGGACTGCCTACAATGAGCAGTTCTTC
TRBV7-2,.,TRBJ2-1,CASSLGLGAYNEQFF,TGTGCCAGCAGCTTGGGGCTAGGGGCCTACAATGAGCAGTTCTTC
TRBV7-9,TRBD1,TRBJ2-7,CASSPRGRLYEQYF,TGTGCCAGCAGCCCCAGGGGGCGCCTCTACGAGCAGTACTTC
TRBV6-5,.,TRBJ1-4,CASRNTNSEEKLFF,TGTGCCAGCAGGAACACCAACAGTGAGGAAAAACTGTTTTTT
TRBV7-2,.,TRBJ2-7,CASSLSPSGFYEQYF,TGTGCCAGCAGCCTCTCCCCTTCCGGGTTCTACGAGCAGTACTTC
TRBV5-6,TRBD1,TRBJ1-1,CASSFGSGGFTEAFF,TGTGCCAGCAGCTTCGGTTCAGGGGGTTTTACTGAAGCTTTCTTT
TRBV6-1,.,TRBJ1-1,CASADRLGGRTEAFF,TGTGCCAGCGCTGATCGTCTAGGAGGTAGAACTGAAGCTTTCTTT
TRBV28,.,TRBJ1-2,CASATLQVRNGYTF,TGTGCCAGCGCTACTTTACAGGTGCGGAATGGCTACACCTTC
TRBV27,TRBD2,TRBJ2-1,CASSSPGSGSGNEQFF,TGTGCCAGCAGTTCCCCCGGCAGCGGGAGTGGGAATGAGCAGTTCTTC
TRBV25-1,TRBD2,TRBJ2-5,CASLLAGGETQYF,TGTGCCAGTCTACTAGCGGGAGGAGAGACCCAGTACTTC
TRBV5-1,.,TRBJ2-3,CASSLDDITDTQYF,TGCGCCAGCAGCTTGGACGACATCACAGATACGCAGTATTTT
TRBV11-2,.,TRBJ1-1,CASSPDRLNTEAFF,TGTGCCAGCAGCCCCGACAGACTGAACACTGAAGCTTTCTTT
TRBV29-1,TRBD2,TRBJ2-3,CSVEALAGLTDTQYF,TGCAGCGTTGAAGCCCTAGCGGGGCTCACAGATACGCAGTATTTT
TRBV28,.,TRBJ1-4,CASSLLTGQGYEKLFF,TGTGCCAGCAGTTTATTAACCGGGCAGGGTTACGAAAAACTGTTTTTT
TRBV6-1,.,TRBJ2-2,CASSEVQANTGELFF,TGTGCCAGCAGTGAAGTACAGGCGAACACCGGGGAGCTGTTTTTT
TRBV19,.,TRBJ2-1,CASSISSYNEQFF,TGTGCCAGTAGTATTAGCTCCTACAATGAGCAGTTCTTC
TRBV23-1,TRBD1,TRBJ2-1,CASSQSTGVDEQFF,TGCGCCAGCAGTCAATCGACAGGGGTAGATGAGCAGTTCTTC
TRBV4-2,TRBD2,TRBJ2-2,CASSQGAGENTGELFF,TGTGCCAGCAGCCAAGGGGCGGGGGAGAACACCGGGGAGCTGTTTTTT
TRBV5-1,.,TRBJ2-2,CASSLVSDSFTGELFF,TGCGCCAGCAGCTTAGTATCCGACAGCTTCACCGGGGAGCTGTTTTTT
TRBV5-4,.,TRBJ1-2,CASRRGGDYGYTF,TGTGCCAGCAGGCGAGGGGGGGACTATGGCTACACCTTC
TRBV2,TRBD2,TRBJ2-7,CASRGVERGTYEQYF,TGTGCCAGCAGGGGGGTCGAGCGGGGAACCTACGAGCAGTACTTC
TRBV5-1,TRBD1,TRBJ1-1,CASSLEGAWNTEAFF,TGCGCCAGCAGCTTGGAGGGGGCTTGGAACACTGAAGCTTTCTTT
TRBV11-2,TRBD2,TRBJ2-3,CASSLAGGPTTDTQYF,TGTGCCAGCAGCTTAGCGGGAGGACCGACGACAGATACGCAGTATTTT
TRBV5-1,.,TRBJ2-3,CASSLGQRADTQYF,TGCGCCAGCAGCTTGGGTCAGCGCGCAGATACGCAGTATTTT
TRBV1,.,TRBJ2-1,CTSSPPRGASRTSPYNEQFF,TGCACCAGCAGCCCACCCCGGGGTGCTAGCAGGACTAGTCCATACAATGAGCAGTTCTTC